The TCR beta chain under discussion was sequenced for a study of blood T cell repertoires in COVID-19. Those who participated ranged in age from about 18 to 89 years and resided in about two dozen US areas. It was within 2 weeks before study entry that exposed participants met a COVID-19 case. Under the authors' procedure: Scientists estimated how many nucleated cells there were by amplifying reference gene primers. Method: immunoSEQ multiplex PCR; TCRdb's copy keeps in-frame clones and lacks some. That table furnishes V, J and clone size, whereas the DNA furnished D and trimming. The sample lists 250,000 to 300,000 clones, approximately 78% occurring once. Sequencing was carried out using PBMCs or T cells enriched from blood (not recorded which). The TCR originated in a man in his forties or fifties who had been exposed to COVID-19.

The CDR3 region is CASSLDSGAGELFF. CDR3 coding DNA: TGTGCCAGCAGCTTAGACTCGGGGGCCGGGGAGCTGTTTTTT. V and J are TRBV7-9 and TRBJ2-2; perhaps TRBD2 as D (6 bases). Germline-derived CDR1 and CDR2 are SEHNR and FQNEAQ (reference sequence). The CDR3 totals 14 residues. The germline V and J ends were trimmed by 1 base and 6 bases, with 9 bases remaining between them.